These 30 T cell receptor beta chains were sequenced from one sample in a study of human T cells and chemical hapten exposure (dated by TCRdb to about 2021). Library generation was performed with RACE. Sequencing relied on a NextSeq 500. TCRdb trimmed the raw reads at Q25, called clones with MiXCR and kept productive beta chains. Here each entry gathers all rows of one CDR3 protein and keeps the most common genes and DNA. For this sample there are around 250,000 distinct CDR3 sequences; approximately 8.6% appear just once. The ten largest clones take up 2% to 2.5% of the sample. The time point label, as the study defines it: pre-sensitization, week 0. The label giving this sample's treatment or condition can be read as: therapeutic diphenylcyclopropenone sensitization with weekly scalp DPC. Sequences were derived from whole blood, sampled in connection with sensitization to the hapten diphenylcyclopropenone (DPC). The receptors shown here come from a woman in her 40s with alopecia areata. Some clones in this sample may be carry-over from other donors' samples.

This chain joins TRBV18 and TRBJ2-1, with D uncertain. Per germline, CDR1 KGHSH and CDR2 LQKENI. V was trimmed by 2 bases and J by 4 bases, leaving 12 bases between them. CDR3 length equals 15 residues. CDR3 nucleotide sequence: TGTGCCAGCTCACCAACCCGTTCAGAATACAATGAGCAGTTCTTC. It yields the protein CASSPTRSEYNEQFF.

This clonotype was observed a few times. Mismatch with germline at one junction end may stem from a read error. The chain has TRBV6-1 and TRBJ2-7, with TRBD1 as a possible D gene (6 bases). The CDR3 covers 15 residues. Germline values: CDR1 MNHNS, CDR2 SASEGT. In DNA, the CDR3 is TGTGCCAGCAGTTCGACGGGGTCGACAGGTAGCGAGCAGCACTTC. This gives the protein CASSSTGSTGSEQHF.

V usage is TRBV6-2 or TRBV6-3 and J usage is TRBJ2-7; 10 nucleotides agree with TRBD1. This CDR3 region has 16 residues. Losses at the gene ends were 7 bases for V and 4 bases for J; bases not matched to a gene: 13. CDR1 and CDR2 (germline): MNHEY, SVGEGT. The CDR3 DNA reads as TGTGCCAGCAATCCAAGTCCGGGACAGGGGATTTACGAGCAGTACTTC. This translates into CASNPSPGQGIYEQYF.

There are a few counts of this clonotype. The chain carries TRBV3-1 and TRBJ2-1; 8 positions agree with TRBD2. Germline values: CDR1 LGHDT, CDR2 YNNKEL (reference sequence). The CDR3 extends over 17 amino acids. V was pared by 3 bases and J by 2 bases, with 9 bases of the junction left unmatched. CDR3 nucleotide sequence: TGTGCCAGCAGCCAGGCAGCGGGCGGGGGGCCCTACAATGAGCAGTTCTTC. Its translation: CASSQAAGGGPYNEQFF.

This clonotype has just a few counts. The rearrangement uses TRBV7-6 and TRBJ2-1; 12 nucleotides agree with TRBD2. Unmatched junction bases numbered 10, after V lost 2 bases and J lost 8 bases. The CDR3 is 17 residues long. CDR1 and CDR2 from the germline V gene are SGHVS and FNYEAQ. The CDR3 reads CASSLISLAGGQDEQFF. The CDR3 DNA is TGTGCCAGCAGCTTAATTTCCCTAGCGGGAGGGCAGGATGAGCAGTTCTTC.

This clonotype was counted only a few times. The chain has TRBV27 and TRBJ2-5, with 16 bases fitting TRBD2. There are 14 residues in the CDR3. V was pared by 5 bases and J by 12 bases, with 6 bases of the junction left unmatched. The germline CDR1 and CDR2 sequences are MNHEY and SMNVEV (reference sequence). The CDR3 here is CASSPGTSGRAKYF. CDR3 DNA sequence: TGTGCCAGCAGTCCAGGGACTAGCGGGAGGGCGAAGTACTTC.

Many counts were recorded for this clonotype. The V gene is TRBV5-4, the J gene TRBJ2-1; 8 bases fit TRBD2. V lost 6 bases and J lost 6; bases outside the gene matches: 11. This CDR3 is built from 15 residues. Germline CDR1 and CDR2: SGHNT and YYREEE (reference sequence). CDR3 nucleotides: TGTGCCAGCACCCCCGGGACTAGTGCCTCCAATGAGCAGTTCTTC. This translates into CASTPGTSASNEQFF.

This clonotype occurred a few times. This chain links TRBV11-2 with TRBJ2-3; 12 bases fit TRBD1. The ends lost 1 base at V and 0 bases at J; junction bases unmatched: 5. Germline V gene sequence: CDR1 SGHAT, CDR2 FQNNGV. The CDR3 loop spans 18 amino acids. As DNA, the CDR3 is TGTGCCAGCAGCTTAGGAAGGGGACAGGGGGCGAGCACAGATACGCAGTATTTT. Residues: CASSLGRGQGASTDTQYF.

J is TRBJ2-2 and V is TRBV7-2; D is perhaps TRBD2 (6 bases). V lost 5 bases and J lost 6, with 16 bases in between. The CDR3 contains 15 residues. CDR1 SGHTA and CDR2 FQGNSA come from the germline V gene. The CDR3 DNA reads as TGTGCCAGCAGCCAACGGAGGGCCGGTCCCGGGGAGCTGTTTTTT. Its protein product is CASSQRRAGPGELFF.

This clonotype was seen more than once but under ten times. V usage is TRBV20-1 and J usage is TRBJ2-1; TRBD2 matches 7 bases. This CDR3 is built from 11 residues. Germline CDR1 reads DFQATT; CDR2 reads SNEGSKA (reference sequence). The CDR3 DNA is TGCAACGCGGGAGACCACCGTGAGCAGTTCTTC. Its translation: CNAGDHREQFF.

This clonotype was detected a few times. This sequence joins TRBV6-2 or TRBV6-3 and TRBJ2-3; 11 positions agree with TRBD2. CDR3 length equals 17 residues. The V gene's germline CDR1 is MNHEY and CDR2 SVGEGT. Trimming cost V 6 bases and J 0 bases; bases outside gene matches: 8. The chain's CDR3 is CASSRRGTSGSTDTQYF. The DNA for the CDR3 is TGTGCCAGCAGCCGACGAGGGACTAGCGGAAGCACAGATACGCAGTATTTT.

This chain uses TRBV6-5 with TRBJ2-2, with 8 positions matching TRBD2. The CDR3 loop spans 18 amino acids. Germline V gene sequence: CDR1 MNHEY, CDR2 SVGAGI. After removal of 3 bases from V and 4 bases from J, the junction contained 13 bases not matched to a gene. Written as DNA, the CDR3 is TGTGCCAGCAGTTATCGTTCGGAGCGGGAGCTAGGCACCGGGGAGCTGTTTTTT. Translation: CASSYRSERELGTGELFF.

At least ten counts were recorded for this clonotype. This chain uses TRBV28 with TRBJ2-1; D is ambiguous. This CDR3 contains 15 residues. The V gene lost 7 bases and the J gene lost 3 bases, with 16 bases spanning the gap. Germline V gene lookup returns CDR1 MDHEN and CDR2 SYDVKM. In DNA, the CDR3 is TGTGCCAGCACCCACGGGCTAAACCTCTACAATGAGCAGTTCTTC. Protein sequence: CASTHGLNLYNEQFF. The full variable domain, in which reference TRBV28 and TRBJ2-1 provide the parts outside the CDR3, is DVKVTQSSRYLVKRTGEKVFLECVQDMDHENMFWYRQDPGLGLRLIYFSYDVKMKEKGDIPEGYSVSREKKERFSLILESASTNQTSMYLCASTHGLNLYNEQFFGPGTRLTVL.

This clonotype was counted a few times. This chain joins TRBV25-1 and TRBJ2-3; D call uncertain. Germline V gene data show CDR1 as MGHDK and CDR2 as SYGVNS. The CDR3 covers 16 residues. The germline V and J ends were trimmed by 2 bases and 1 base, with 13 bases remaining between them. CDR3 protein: CASSEVRDSGTDTQYF. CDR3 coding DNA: TGTGCCAGCAGTGAAGTTAGGGATTCCGGCACAGATACGCAGTATTTT.

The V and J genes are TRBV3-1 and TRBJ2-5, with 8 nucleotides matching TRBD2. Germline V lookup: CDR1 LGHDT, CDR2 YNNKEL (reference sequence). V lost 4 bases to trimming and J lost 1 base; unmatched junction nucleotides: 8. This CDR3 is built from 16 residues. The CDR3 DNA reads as TGTGCCAGCAGCCGACCGGGACTAGGGGGCCAAGAGACCCAGTACTTC. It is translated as CASSRPGLGGQETQYF.

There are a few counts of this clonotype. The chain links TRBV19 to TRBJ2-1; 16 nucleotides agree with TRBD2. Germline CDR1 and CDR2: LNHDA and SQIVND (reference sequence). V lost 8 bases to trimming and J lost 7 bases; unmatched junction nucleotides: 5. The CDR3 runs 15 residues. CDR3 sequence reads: CASGTSGRVENEQFF. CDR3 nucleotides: TGTGCCAGTGGGACTAGCGGGAGGGTAGAAAATGAGCAGTTCTTC.

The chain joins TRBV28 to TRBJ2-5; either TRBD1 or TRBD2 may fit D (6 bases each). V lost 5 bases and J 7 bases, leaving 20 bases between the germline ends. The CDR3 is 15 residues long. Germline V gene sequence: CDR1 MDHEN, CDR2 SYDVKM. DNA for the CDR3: TGTGCCAGCAGTCACGCCATAGGGGGGCTTGGGACCCAGTACTTC. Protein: CASSHAIGGLGTQYF.

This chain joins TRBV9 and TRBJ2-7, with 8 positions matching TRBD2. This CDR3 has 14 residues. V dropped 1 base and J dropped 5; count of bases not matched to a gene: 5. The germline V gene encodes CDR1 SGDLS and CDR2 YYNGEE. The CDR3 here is CASSVNLAGNEQYF. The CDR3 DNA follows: TGTGCCAGCAGCGTAAATTTAGCGGGAAACGAGCAGTACTTC.

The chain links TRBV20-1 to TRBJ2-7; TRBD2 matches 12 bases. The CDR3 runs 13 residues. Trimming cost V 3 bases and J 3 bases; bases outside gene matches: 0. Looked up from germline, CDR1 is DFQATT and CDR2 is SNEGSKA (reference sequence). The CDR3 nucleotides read TGCAGTGCTAGGGGACTAGCGGGCTACGAGCAGTACTTC. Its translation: CSARGLAGYEQYF.

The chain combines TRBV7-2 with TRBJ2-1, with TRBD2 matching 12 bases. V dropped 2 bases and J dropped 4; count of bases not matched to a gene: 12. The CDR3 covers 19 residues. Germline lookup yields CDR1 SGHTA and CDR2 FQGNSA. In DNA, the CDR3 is TGTGCCAGCAGCTTAAAAGGTGCTAGCGGGAGGGGTCGGTACAATGAGCAGTTCTTC. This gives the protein CASSLKGASGRGRYNEQFF.

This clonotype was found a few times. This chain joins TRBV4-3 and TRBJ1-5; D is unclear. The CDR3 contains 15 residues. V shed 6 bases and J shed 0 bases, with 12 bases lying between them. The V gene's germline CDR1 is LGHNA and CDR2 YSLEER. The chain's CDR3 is CASRPDKYSNQPQHF. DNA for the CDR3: TGCGCCAGCAGGCCAGACAAATATAGCAATCAGCCCCAGCATTTT.

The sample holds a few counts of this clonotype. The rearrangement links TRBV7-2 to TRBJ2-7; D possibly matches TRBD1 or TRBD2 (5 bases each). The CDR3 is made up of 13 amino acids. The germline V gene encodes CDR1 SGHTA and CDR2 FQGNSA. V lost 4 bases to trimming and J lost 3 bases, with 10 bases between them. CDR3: CASSSDSGYEQYF. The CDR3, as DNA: TGTGCCAGCAGCTCTGACAGCGGCTACGAGCAGTACTTC.

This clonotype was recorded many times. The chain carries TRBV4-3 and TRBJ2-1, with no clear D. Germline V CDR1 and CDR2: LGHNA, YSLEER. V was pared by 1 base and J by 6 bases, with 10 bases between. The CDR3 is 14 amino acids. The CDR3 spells CASSQAYGSNEQFF. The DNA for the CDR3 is TGCGCCAGCAGCCAAGCGTACGGAAGCAATGAGCAGTTCTTC.

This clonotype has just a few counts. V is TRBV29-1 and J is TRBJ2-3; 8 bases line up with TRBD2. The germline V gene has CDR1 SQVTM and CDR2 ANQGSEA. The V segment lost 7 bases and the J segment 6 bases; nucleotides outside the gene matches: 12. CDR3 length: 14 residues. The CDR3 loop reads CSAGVAGGADTQYF. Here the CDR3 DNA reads TGCAGCGCCGGGGTGGCGGGAGGAGCCGATACGCAGTATTTT.

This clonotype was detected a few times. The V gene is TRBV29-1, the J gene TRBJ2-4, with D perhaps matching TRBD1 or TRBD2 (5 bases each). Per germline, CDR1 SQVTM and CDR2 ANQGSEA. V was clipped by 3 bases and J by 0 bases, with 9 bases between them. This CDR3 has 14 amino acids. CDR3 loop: CSVDEGLAKNIQYF. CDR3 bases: TGCAGCGTTGATGAGGGGCTAGCCAAAAACATTCAGTACTTC. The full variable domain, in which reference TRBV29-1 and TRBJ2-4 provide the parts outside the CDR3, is SAVISQKPSRDICQRGTSLTIQCQVDSQVTMMFWYRQQPGQSLTLIATANQGSEATYESGFVIDKFPISRPNLTFSTLTVSNMSPEDSSIYLCSVDEGLAKNIQYFGAGTRLSVL.

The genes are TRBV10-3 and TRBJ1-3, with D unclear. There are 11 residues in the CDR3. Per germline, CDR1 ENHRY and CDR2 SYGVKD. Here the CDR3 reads CLRPDGNTIYF. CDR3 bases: TGTCTTCGGCCAGATGGAAACACCATATATTTT.

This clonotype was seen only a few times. The CDR3 DNA sequence: TGTGCCATCAGTGAGTCTACAGGGGCCCCCTACGAGCAGTACTTC. This codes for CAISESTGAPYEQYF. This rearrangement joins TRBV10-3 to TRBJ2-7; 7 nucleotides align to TRBD1. Germline CDR1 ENHRY, CDR2 SYGVKD. V was pared by 0 bases and J by 2 bases, with 4 bases of the junction left unmatched. CDR3 length: 15 amino acids.

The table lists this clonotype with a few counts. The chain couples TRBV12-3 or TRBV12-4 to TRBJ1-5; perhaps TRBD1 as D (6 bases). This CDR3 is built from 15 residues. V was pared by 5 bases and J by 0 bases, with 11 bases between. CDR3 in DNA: TGTGCCAGCAGTCCAGGGGAGTATAGCAATCAGCCCCAGCATTTT. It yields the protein CASSPGEYSNQPQHF.

This CDR3 is CASSRMGQNYEQYF. The CDR3 DNA reads as TGTGCCAGCAGCCGAATGGGACAGAACTACGAGCAGTACTTC. J is TRBJ2-7 and V is TRBV7-9, with TRBD1 matching 7 bases. The CDR3 consists of 14 residues. J gave up 3 bases and V 5 bases, and 7 bases lay outside the gene matches. The germline V gene has CDR1 SEHNR and CDR2 FQNEAQ (reference sequence). Drawing the rest from reference TRBV7-9 and TRBJ2-7, the complete variable domain is DTGVSQNPRHKITKRGQNVTFRCDPISEHNRLYWYRQTLGQGPEFLTYFQNEAQLEKSRLLSDRFSAERPKGSFSTLEIQRTEQGDSAMYLCASSRMGQNYEQYFGPGTRLTVT.

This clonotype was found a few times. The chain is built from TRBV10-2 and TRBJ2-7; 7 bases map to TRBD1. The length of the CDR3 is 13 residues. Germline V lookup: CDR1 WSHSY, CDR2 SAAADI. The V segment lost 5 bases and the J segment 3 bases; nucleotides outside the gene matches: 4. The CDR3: CASSSGQFYEQYF. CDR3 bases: TGCGCCAGCAGTTCGGGACAGTTCTACGAGCAGTACTTC.